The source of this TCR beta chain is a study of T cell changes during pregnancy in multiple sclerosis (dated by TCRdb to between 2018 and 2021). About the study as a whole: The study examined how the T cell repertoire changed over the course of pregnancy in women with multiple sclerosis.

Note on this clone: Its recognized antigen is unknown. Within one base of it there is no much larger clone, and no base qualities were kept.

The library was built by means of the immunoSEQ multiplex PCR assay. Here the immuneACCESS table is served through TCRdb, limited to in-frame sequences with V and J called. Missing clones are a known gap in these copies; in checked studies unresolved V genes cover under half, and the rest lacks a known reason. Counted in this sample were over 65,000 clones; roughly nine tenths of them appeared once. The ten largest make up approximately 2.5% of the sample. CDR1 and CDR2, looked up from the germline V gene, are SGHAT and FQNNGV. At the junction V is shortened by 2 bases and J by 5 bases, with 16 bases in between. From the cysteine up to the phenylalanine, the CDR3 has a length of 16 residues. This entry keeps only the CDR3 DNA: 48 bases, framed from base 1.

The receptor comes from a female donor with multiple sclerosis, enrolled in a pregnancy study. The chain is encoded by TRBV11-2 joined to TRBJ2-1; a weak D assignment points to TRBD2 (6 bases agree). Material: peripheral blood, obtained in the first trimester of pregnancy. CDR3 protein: CASSLIGGNINNEQFF. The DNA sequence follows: TGTGCCAGCAGCTTAATTGGCGGGAATATTAACAATGAGCAGTTCTTC. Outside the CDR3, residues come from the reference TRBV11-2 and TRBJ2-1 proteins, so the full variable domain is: EAGVAQSPRYKIIEKRQSVAFWCNPISGHATLYWYQQILGQGPKLLIQFQNNGVVDDSQLPKDRFSAERLKGVDSTLKIQPAKLEDSAVYLCASSLIGGNINNEQFFGPGTRLTVL.